The rows below give T cell receptor beta chains drawn from one sample of a study of cytomegalovirus exposure and HLA in healthy donors. Sequencing used immunoSEQ multiplex PCR; TCRdb keeps in-frame clones, though not all of them. The sample consists of about 160,000 clones, under 80% of them appearing once. Sequencing was carried out using PBMCs. Source of these receptors: a woman aged 30 to 39 in good health and CMV-seronegative. Both conserved end residues are part of each CDR3. The D gene is left open where the match is weak. Only some rows state a clone size, as once, few, many or a class for expanded clones.

TRBD2	few	TRBV6-1	TRBJ2-3	TGTGCCAGCAGTGCACTAGCGGGGGGCGGGGCAGATACGCAGTATTTT	CASSALAGGGADTQYF
TRBD1	-	TRBV6-6	TRBJ1-5	TGTGCCAGCAGTTCCCAGGGGGATCAGCCCCAGCATTTT	CASSSQGDQPQHF
TRBD1	-	TRBV19	TRBJ1-1	TGTGCCAGTACTCCGGGACAGGGGTACACTGAAGCTTTCTTT	CASTPGQGYTEAFF
-	-	TRBV10-3	TRBJ1-3	TGTGCGTCAAGGGGCGGTGGAAACACCATATATTTT	CASRGGGNTIYF
-	-	TRBV29-1	TRBJ1-1	TGCAGCGCTGGACGGGGTACTGAAGCTTTCTTT	CSAGRGTEAFF
TRBD1	once	TRBV5-1	TRBJ1-1	TGCGCCAGCAGCTTGGAGGGACAGGGAGCGAACACTGAAGCTTTCTTT	CASSLEGQGANTEAFF
TRBD2	-	TRBV7-9	TRBJ2-3	TGTGCCAGCAGTACGCGGGCGGGGGAGACGCCAGGGCAGTATTTT	CASSTRAGETPGQYF
-	-	TRBV30	TRBJ1-2	TGTGCCTGGAGGGACATCTATGGCTACACCTTC	CAWRDIYGYTF
-	-	TRBV5-4	TRBJ1-1	TGTGCCAGCAGACGAGACAGCGAGAACACTGAAGCTTTCTTT	CASRRDSENTEAFF
-	-	TRBV5-1	TRBJ2-7	TGCGCCAGCAGCTTGTATACCCACTACGAGCAGTACTTC	CASSLYTHYEQYF
-	-	TRBV2	TRBJ1-5	TGTGCCAGCAGGAAAGACTGGAATAGCAATCAGCCCCAGCATTTT	CASRKDWNSNQPQHF
TRBD2	-	TRBV6-4	TRBJ2-2	TGTGCCAGCGGGGGGGGCACCGGGGAGCTGTTTTTT	CASGGGTGELFF
TRBD2	-	TRBV5-6	TRBJ2-3	TGTGCCAGCAGCTTTTTTGGCGGGGGGGCAGATACGCAGTATTTT	CASSFFGGGADTQYF
TRBD1	once	TRBV7-7	TRBJ2-7	TGTGCTAGCAGCATTGACAGGGGAGGTGAGCAGTACTTC	CASSIDRGGEQYF
TRBD1	-	TRBV6-1	TRBJ1-2	TGTGCCAGCAGTAATCGGGACAGGGGGATGTCTGGCTACACCTTC	CASSNRDRGMSGYTF
-	-	TRBV6-5	TRBJ1-1	TGTGCCAGCAGTGAGAACAGGGTATACACTGAAGCTTTCTTT	CASSENRVYTEAFF
TRBD1	-	TRBV18	TRBJ1-6	TGTGCCAGCTCACCAGTCCAGGGGGGTAATTCACCCCTCCACTTT	CASSPVQGGNSPLHF
TRBD1	-	TRBV14	TRBJ2-7	TGTGCCAGCAGCCAAGCGGAGGCAAGACAGGGGATCTCCTACGAGCAGTACTTC	CASSQAEARQGISYEQYF
TRBD1	once	TRBV6-1	TRBJ1-2	TGTGCCAGTAGTAGGGACAGGGGAGACTATGGCTACACCTTC	CASSRDRGDYGYTF